This entry is about one TCR beta chain. Its antigen is unknown. This sample was included in a study of blood T cells in healthy people across ages. Study-level results: From one million sequenced T cells, diversity estimates were lower bounds. The fall in TCR beta diversity per million T cells was roughly linear with age.

Each sample had at least 7 million PBMCs isolated. For the second PCR, which ran for about 6 to 11 cycles, a sample-barcoded 5' primer and a J-beta primer mix were used. Each cDNA molecule was tagged by a template-switch adaptor that had 12 random nucleotides. TCRdb used MiXCR to reprocess the 5' RACE reads, holding one entry per CDR3 protein. This sample carries around 800,000 distinct CDR3 sequences, about 55% of them seen once, and the ten largest clones take roughly 37%. Per the germline V gene, CDR1 is SGHRS and CDR2 is YFSETQ. The CDR3 spans 19 residues. The TCR comes from a man older than 75 in good health. The rearrangement joins TRBV5-1 to TRBJ2-7; weak D call: TRBD1 (7 bases). The DNA end is more similar to TRBJ2-5, so the J call may be wrong. What was sequenced was blood. The CDR3 DNA follows: TGCGCCAGCAGCTTGTTCAGGGGGGCTCGACCGGGGAACCAAGAGACCCAGTACTTC. Amino acids: CASSLFRGARPGNQETQYF.